This T cell receptor (beta chain) stems from a study of blood T cell repertoires in COVID-19. This clone showed up just a few times. The repertoire was sequenced with immunoSEQ multiplex PCR; TCRdb's copy has only in-frame clones and lacks some. This table has about 100,000 clones, almost 80% appearing once. CDR1 is MGHRA and CDR2 is YSYEKL in the germline V gene. The length of the CDR3 is 16 residues. V lost 0 bases to trimming and J lost 4 bases, with 15 bases between them. V gene TRBV4-1 combines with J gene TRBJ1-1, with D possibly matching TRBD1 (5 bases). This TCR was sampled from a man between 65 and 85 years old with active or convalescent COVID-19. The source material was peripheral blood. The CDR3 loop reads CASSQDRTGTGTEAFF. CDR3 nucleotide sequence: TGCGCCAGCAGCCAAGATCGAACAGGAACGGGCACTGAAGCTTTCTTT.